This T cell receptor beta chain is from a study of blood T cell repertoires in COVID-19. Per the original data handling: It was from reference gene primer amplification that nucleated cell counts were estimated. Clones were read by immunoSEQ multiplex PCR, and TCRdb kept only the in-frame ones, dropping some. V and J calls and clone size are copied from that table; D and trimming were computed from the DNA. The sample includes tens of thousands of clones, about 86% seen only once; the top ten take 28%. With 7 bases clipped from V and 8 bases from J, the junction kept 14 bases outside the gene matches. CDR1 is MNHEY and CDR2 is SVGAGI in the germline V gene. This CDR3 has 15 amino acids.

The receptor comes from a man between 65 and 80 years old with acute or convalescent COVID-19. The sample comprised peripheral blood. This chain connects TRBV6-5 to TRBJ2-5, with TRBD1 matching 9 bases. The CDR3 here is CASTPPGQGARTQYF. The CDR3 region has the DNA TGTGCCAGCACCCCGCCGGGACAGGGTGCTCGAACCCAGTACTTC.